The sequence of this T cell receptor beta chain was determined in a study of cytomegalovirus exposure and HLA in healthy donors. PCR employed 60 Vbeta and 13 Jbeta primers. Study processing details: Counted up in a later analysis, unique TCR beta chains came to about 80 million, with some 11 million shared. Profiling relied on immunoSEQ multiplex PCR, and the TCRdb table lists in-frame clones only, not all of them. V and J calls and clone size are as listed in that table; D and trimming were resolved from the DNA. Here the sample spans about 98,000 clones, roughly two thirds being singletons. Whole-study results and caveats: There were some public TCRs occurring in many donors, but most TCR sequences were rare. V- and J-gene trimming in TCR beta was tied to a missense DCLRE1C variant by an analysis performed later.

A single count supports this clone. What it recognizes is unknown. In germline, CDR1 is LGHNA, CDR2 YSLEER. The CDR3 loop spans 12 amino acids. V was pared by 1 base and J by 14 bases, with 14 bases between. This cohort consisted of healthy bone marrow donors. The chain joins TRBV4-3 to TRBJ1-2; D call uncertain. This sequence was found in a female donor in good health and CMV-seronegative. The specimen sequenced was PBMCs. In DNA, the CDR3 is TGCGCCAGCAGCCAAGTGGGTCAGGTTTTAACCTTC. As protein: CASSQVGQVLTF.